This T cell receptor (beta chain) was found in a study of graft-versus-host responses after intestinal transplantation. Study background: In this cohort, recipients had multivisceral, liver-intestinal, or isolated intestinal transplants. Tacrolimus and steroids were given for 3 to 4 years to all recipients after anti-thymocyte globulin induction. Findings and limits, study-wide: Some patients had graft-donor T cell macrochimerism, and their allografts showed high graft-versus-host to host-versus-graft clonal ratios.

Generated by immunoSEQ multiplex PCR, the TCRdb table keeps only in-frame clones and is missing some. The sample records under 75,000 clones, 90% being singletons. Points on this clone: The antigen remains unidentified.

The CDR3 consists of 15 residues. Germline V gene lookup returns CDR1 LNHNV and CDR2 YYDKDF (reference sequence). V lost 2 bases and J lost 7, with 12 bases in between. The sample here was unstimulated CD8+ T cells sorted from spleen or lymph node cells, taken before transplant. The TCR sequence derives from a human donor who was the organ donor for an intestinal transplant. The rearrangement joins TRBV15 to TRBJ1-6, with D hard to call. The CDR3 reads CATSRPTSSNSPLHF. CDR3 nucleotide sequence: TGTGCCACCAGCAGACCGACAAGCTCCAATTCACCCCTCCACTTT. The full variable domain, in which reference TRBV15 and TRBJ1-6 provide the parts outside the CDR3, is DAMVIQNPRYQVTQFGKPVTLSCSQTLNHNVMYWYQQKSSQAPKLLFHYYDKDFNNEADTPDNFQSRRPNTSFCFLDIRSPGLGDTAMYLCATSRPTSSNSPLHFGNGTRLTVT.